Listed below are T cell receptor beta chains from one sample, sequenced in a study of beta chain features in type 1 diabetes. The assay was immunoSEQ multiplex PCR, and TCRdb's table has in-frame clones only and misses some. The sample includes a few hundred thousand clones, 12% to 15% of them seen just once. Sequencing used central memory CD4+ T cells from blood. These receptor sequences come from a man aged 25-45 years in good health. The CDR3 runs from the conserved cysteine through the conserved F or W. Fields, in order: V gene, J gene, CDR3 protein.

v_gene: TRBV4-3; j_gene: TRBJ1-4; CDR3aa: CASSPSGGRGEKLFF
v_gene: TRBV7-9; j_gene: TRBJ2-2; CDR3aa: CASSLQGTVNTGELFF
v_gene: TRBV11-3; j_gene: TRBJ2-3; CDR3aa: CASSLRADTQYF
v_gene: TRBV2; j_gene: TRBJ1-5; CDR3aa: CASSDASPRPQHF
v_gene: TRBV6-5; j_gene: TRBJ2-3; CDR3aa: CASSLTGPRTDTQYF
v_gene: TRBV7-8; j_gene: TRBJ2-5; CDR3aa: CASSPLGTPFRSQYF
v_gene: TRBV7-6; j_gene: TRBJ1-1; CDR3aa: CASGSTVKNTEAFF
v_gene: TRBV5-1; j_gene: TRBJ2-1; CDR3aa: CASSLGGLGFEQFF
v_gene: TRBV29-1; j_gene: TRBJ2-5; CDR3aa: CRELIWPRETQYF
v_gene: TRBV6-1; j_gene: TRBJ2-2; CDR3aa: CASSDYASGPTGELFF
v_gene: TRBV11-2; j_gene: TRBJ1-1; CDR3aa: CASRRTRAGSTEAFF
v_gene: TRBV11-2; j_gene: TRBJ2-1; CDR3aa: CASSSRQGTYNEQFF
v_gene: TRBV5-4; j_gene: TRBJ2-7; CDR3aa: CASSLGTGFHYEQYF
v_gene: TRBV6-1; j_gene: TRBJ1-1; CDR3aa: CASSTRRQGITEAFF
v_gene: TRBV18; j_gene: TRBJ1-2; CDR3aa: CASSPRREANYGYTF
v_gene: TRBV11-2; j_gene: TRBJ2-3; CDR3aa: CASSQQGGDTQYF